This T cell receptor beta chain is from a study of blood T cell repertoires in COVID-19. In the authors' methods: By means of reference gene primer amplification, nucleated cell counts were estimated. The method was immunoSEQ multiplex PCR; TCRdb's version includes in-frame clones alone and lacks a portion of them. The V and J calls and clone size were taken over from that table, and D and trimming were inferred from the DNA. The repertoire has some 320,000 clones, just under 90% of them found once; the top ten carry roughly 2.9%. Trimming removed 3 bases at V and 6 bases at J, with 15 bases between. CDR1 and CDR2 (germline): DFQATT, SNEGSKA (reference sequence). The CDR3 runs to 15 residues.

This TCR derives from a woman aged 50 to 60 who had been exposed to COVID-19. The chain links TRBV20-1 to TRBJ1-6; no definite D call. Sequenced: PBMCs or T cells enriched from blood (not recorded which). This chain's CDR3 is CSASGIGEGNSPLHF. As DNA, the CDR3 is TGCAGTGCTAGTGGGATCGGGGAAGGTAATTCACCCCTCCACTTT.